This record concerns one T cell receptor (beta chain) sequence. Its antigen is unknown. Per-nucleotide qualities are absent, and no much larger clonotype sits a single base away. The data belong to a study of CD8 T cells in Susac syndrome (dated by TCRdb to between 2018 and 2021). In the study overall: The study used repertoire sequencing to test whether antigen drove CD8+ T cell activation and differentiation in Susac syndrome.

What the authors observed across the whole study: The TCR sequencing and HLA analysis was acknowledged to have included a relatively small number of individuals.

Peripheral blood CD8+ and CD4+ T cells from healthy donors, Susac syndrome patients and multiple sclerosis patients were profiled using high-throughput TCR beta sequencing. The multiple sclerosis controls were treatment-naive patients who had stable or active relapsing-remitting disease and met the revised McDonald criteria. Bulk CD8+ and CD4+ T cells were purified magnetically by negative isolation, whereas CD8+ TEMRA cells were enriched by FACS. Blood was collected in EDTA tubes and processed within 24 hours, with PBMCs isolated through density gradient centrifugation. PBMCs intended for TCR sequencing were cryopreserved in liquid nitrogen and thawed later in a water bath at 37 degrees C. A purity of at least 90% was achieved for sorted or isolated CD4+, CD8+ and CD8+ TEMRA cells. Trimming leaves V shorter by 5 bases and J shorter by 4 bases, with the junction holding 9 bases beyond the gene matches. Spanning cysteine to phenylalanine, the CDR3 consists of 15 amino acids. Here the CDR3 DNA is all that survives: 45 bases in frame from base 1. Based on the germline V gene (reference sequence), the CDR1 and CDR2 sequences are DFQATT and SNEGSKA.

RNA was extracted with the RNeasy kit and about 0.5 to 1 ug was reverse transcribed using random hexamers. TCR beta CDR3 regions were amplified with the immunoSEQ multiplex PCR assay covering 54 Vbeta and 13 Jbeta segments. To correct PCR amplification bias, a synthetic template baseline was used for both primer optimization and computational correction. From the authors' description of their analysis: Only productive sequences were kept, with reads annotated to V, D and J genes according to IMGT and analyzed in immunoSEQ Analyzer. To calculate clonality, Shannon entropy was normalized by log2 of the number of productive unique sequences and then subtracted from one. For each patient and control, public and private clones were evaluated within the 100 most prevalent clones. A clone was defined as Susac-specific if it was absent from the healthy and MS cohorts, from over a thousand published viral clones and from other ImmuneACCESS disease sequences. TCRdb reran the public reads through fastp at Q25 and MiXCR, keeping productive beta chains. Every distinct CDR3 protein forms one entry, paired with its most common genes and DNA. For this entry, the V and J calls and clone size follow TCRdb and not the study's own pipeline. In all, the sample holds 150,000 to 200,000 distinct CDR3 sequences, and approximately 96% of those were seen once. About 0.093% of the sample rests with the top ten.

Sequencing was carried out using CD4+ T cells from PBMCs. The TCR sequence derives from a human donor with multiple sclerosis. Recombination joined TRBV20-1 with TRBJ2-2; TRBD1 matches 8 bases in the middle. The CDR3 protein: CSAPSGGAATGELFF. The sequence in DNA is TGCAGTGCTCCCTCAGGGGGCGCGGCCACCGGGGAGCTGTTTTTT.